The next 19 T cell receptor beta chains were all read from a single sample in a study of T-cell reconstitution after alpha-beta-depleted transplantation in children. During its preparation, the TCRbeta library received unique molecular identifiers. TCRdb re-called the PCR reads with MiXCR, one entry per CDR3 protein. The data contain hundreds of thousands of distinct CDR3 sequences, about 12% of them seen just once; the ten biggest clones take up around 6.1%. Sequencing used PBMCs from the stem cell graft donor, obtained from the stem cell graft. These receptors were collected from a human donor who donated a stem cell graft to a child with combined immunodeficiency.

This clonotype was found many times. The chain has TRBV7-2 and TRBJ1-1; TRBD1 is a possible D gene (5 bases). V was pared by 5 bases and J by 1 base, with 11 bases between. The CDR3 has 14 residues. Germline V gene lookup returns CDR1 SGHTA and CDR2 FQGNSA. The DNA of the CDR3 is TGTGCCAGCAGCCGACGGGGGTGGAACACTGAAGCTTTCTTT. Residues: CASSRRGWNTEAFF.

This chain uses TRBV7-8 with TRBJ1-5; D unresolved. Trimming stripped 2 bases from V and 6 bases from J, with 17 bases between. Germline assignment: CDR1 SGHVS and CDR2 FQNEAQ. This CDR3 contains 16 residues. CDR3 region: CASSLIPDGISQPQHF. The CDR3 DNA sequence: TGTGCCAGCAGCTTAATACCGGACGGTATTAGTCAGCCCCAGCATTTT.

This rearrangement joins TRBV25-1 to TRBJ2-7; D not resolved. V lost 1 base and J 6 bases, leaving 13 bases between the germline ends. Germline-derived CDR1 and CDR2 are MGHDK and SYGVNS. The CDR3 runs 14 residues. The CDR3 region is CASSEFFSLSEQYF. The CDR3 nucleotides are TGTGCCAGCAGTGAATTTTTTAGTCTCTCCGAGCAGTACTTC.

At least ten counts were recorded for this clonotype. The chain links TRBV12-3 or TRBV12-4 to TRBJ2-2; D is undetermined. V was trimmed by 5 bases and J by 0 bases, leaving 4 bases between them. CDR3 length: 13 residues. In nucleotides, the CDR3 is TGTGCCAGCAGTATACCGAACACCGGGGAGCTGTTTTTT. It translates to CASSIPNTGELFF.

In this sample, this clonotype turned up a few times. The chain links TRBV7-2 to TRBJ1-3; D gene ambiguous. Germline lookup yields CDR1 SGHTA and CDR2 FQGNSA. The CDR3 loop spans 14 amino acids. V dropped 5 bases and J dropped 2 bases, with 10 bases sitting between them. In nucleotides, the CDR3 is TGTGCCAGCAGCCCTCTGGCAGCTGGAAACACCATATATTTT. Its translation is CASSPLAAGNTIYF.

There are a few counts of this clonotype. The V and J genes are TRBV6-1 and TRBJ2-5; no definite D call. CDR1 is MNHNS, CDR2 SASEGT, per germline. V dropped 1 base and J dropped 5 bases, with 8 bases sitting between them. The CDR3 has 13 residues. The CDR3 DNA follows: TGTGCCAGCAGTGAAGTGGGGTTGGAGACCCAGTACTTC. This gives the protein CASSEVGLETQYF.

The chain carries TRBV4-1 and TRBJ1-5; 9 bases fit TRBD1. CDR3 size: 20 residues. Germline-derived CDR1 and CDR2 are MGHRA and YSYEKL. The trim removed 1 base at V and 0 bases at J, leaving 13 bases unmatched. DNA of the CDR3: TGCGCCAGCAGCCAAGGAAGGCCGGGACAGGGAGGGAATAGCAATCAGCCCCAGCATTTT. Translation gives CASSQGRPGQGGNSNQPQHF.

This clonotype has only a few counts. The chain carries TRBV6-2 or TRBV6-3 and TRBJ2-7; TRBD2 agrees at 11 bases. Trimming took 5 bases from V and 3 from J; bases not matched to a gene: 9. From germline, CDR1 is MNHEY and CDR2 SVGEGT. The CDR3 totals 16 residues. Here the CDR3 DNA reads TGTGCCAGCAGTAACCTACCGGGACTAGCGGACTACGAGCAGTACTTC. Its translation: CASSNLPGLADYEQYF.

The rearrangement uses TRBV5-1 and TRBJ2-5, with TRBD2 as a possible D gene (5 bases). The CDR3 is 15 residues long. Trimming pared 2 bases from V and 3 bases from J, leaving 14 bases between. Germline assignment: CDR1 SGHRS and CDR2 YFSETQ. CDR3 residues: CASSLGPHGEETQYF. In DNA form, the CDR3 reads TGCGCCAGCAGCTTAGGGCCGCACGGGGAAGAGACCCAGTACTTC. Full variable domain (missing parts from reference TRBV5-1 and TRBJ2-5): KAGVTQTPRYLIKTRGQQVTLSCSPISGHRSVSWYQQTPGQGLQFLFEYFSETQRNKGNFPGRFSGRQFSNSRSEMNVSTLELGDSALYLCASSLGPHGEETQYFGPGTRLLVL.

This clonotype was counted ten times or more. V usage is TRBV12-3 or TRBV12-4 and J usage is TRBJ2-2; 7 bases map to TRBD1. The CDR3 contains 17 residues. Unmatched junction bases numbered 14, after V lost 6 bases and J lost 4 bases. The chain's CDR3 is CASSRRKGQSTTGELFF. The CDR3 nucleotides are TGTGCCAGCAGCCGGCGAAAGGGACAGTCGACCACCGGGGAGCTGTTTTTT.

CDR3 in amino acids: CSAMGETLSYEQYF. DNA for the CDR3: TGCAGTGCCATGGGCGAAACCCTGAGTTACGAGCAGTACTTC. The chain has TRBV20-1 and TRBJ2-7; D is unclear. From germline, CDR1 is DFQATT and CDR2 SNEGSKA (reference sequence). V was shortened by 6 bases and J by 4 bases, with 19 bases between the two germline ends. The CDR3 contains 14 residues.

CDR3 nucleotide sequence: TGCAGTGCTAGTCCCTGGGGGGAGGACTCCTACAATGAGCAGTTCTTC. This translates into CSASPWGEDSYNEQFF. This sequence joins TRBV20-1 and TRBJ2-1, with D tentatively TRBD2 (6 bases). The CDR3 is 16 amino acids. The germline V gene has CDR1 DFQATT and CDR2 SNEGSKA (reference sequence). V was pared by 3 bases and J by 0 bases, with 15 bases between.

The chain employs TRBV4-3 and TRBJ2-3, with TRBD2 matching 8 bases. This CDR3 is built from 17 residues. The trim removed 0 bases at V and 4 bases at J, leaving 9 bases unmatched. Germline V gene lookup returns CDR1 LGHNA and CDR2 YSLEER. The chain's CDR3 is CASSQDGGGPAADTQYF. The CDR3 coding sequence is TGCGCCAGCAGCCAAGATGGCGGGGGGCCGGCGGCAGATACGCAGTATTTT.

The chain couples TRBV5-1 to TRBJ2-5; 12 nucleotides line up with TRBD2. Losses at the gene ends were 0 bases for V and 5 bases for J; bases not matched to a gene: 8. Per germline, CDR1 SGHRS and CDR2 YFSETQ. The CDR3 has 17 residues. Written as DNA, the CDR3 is TGCGCCAGCAGCTTGGCGGCTAGCGGGAGGGCCTGGGAGACCCAGTACTTC. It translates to CASSLAASGRAWETQYF. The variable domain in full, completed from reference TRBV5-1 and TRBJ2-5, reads KAGVTQTPRYLIKTRGQQVTLSCSPISGHRSVSWYQQTPGQGLQFLFEYFSETQRNKGNFPGRFSGRQFSNSRSEMNVSTLELGDSALYLCASSLAASGRAWETQYFGPGTRLLVL.

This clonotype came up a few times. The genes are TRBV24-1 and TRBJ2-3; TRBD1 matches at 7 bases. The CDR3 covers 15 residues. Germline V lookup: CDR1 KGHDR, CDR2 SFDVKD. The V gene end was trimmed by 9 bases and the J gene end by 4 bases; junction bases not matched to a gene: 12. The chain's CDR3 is CATGRDSTTADTQYF. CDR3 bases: TGTGCCACCGGCAGGGACAGCACTACTGCAGATACGCAGTATTTT.

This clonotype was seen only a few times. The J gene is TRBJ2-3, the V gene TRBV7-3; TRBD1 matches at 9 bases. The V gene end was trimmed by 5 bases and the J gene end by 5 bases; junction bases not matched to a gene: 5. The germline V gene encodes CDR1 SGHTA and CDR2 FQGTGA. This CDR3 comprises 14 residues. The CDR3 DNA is TGTGCCAGCAGCCGGGACAGGGTTGGAGATACGCAGTATTTT. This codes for CASSRDRVGDTQYF. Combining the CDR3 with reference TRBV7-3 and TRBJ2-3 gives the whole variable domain GAGVSQTPSNKVTEKGKYVELRCDPISGHTALYWYRQSLGQGPEFLIYFQGTGAADDSGLPNDRFFAVRPEGSVSTLKIQRTERGDSAVYLCASSRDRVGDTQYFGPGTRLTVL.

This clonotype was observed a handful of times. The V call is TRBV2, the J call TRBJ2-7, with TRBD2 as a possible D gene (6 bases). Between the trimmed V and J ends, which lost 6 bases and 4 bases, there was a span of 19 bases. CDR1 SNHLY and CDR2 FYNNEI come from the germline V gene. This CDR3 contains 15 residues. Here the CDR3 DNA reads TGTGCCAGCAGCGCAGGGCTAGGAGGGGTATACGAGCAGTACTTC. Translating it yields CASSAGLGGVYEQYF.

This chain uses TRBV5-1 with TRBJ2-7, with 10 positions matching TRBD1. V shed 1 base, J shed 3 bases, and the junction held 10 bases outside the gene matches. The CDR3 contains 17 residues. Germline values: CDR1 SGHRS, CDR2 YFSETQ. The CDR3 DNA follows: TGCGCCAGCAGCTTGCAAATTCCGGGACAGGGGCGCTACGAGCAGTACTTC. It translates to CASSLQIPGQGRYEQYF.

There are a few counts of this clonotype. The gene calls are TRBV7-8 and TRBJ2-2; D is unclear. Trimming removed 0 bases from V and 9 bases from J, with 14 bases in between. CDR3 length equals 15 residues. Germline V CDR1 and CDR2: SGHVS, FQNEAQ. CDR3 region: CASSLATPPGWELFF. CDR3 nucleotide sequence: TGTGCCAGCAGCTTAGCTACCCCGCCCGGGTGGGAGCTGTTTTTT.